This T cell receptor (beta chain) was retrieved from a study of shared clonotypes between healthy human individuals. General observations from the study: In the sorted subsets, rarefaction showed sequencing was incomplete despite large depth.

Germline V lookup: CDR1 MNHNS, CDR2 SASEGT. The V end lost 4 bases, the J end lost 4 bases, and 22 bases lay between the germline ends. The CDR3 consists of 17 residues. In the authors' workflow: ImmunoSEQ supplied junction-only sequences lacking quality scores, so filtering was different. Generated by immunoSEQ multiplex PCR, the TCRdb table keeps only in-frame clones and is missing some. The DNA was the basis for D and trimming; V, J and clone size are from that table. The sample shows approximately 720,000 clones, approximately 90% of them seen only once. This clone was recorded only once. The antigen remains unidentified. Naive CD8 cells comprised CD45RO-negative, CCR7-positively selected cells, excluding terminally differentiated effector memory CD45RA+ cells.

The sequence was collected from a man under 40 in good health. The rearrangement uses TRBV6-1 and TRBJ1-1, with D tentatively TRBD1 (5 bases). Sequenced: naive CD8+ T cells sorted from blood. The CDR3 region is CASSVPGLAVLPTEAFF. DNA of the CDR3: TGTGCCAGCAGTGTACCGGGACTAGCGGTCCTACCCACTGAAGCTTTCTTT.